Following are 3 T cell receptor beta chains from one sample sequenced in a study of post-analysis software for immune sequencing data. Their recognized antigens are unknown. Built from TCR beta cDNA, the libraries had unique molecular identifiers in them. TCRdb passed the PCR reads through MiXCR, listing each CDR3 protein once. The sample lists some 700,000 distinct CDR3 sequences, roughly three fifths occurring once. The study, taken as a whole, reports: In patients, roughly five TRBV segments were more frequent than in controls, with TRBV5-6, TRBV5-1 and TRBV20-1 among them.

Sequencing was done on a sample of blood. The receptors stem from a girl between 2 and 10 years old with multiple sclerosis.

For the CDR3, the DNA is TGCAGTGCTAGAGAGGGACTAGGGGAAGAGGCCCAGTACTTC. Its translation: CSAREGLGEEAQYF. The chain joins TRBV20-1 to TRBJ2-7; 8 nucleotides match TRBD2. Germline CDR1 is DFQATT and CDR2 is SNEGSKA (reference sequence). Trimming removed 0 bases from V and 10 bases from J; junction bases left unmatched: 11. The CDR3 spans 14 residues.

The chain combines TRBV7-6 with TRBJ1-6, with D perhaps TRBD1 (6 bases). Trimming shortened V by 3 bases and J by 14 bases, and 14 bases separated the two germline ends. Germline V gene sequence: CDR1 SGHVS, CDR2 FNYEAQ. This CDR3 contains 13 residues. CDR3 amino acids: CASSFRAGESLHF. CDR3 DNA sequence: TGTGCCAGCAGCTTCCGGGCAGGGGAATCCCTCCACTTT.

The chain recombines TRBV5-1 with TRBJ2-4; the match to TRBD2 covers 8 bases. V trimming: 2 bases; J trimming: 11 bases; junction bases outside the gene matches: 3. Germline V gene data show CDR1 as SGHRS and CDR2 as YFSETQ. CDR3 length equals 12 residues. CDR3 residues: CASSFTSGVQYF. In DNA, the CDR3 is TGCGCCAGCAGCTTTACTAGCGGTGTTCAGTACTTC.